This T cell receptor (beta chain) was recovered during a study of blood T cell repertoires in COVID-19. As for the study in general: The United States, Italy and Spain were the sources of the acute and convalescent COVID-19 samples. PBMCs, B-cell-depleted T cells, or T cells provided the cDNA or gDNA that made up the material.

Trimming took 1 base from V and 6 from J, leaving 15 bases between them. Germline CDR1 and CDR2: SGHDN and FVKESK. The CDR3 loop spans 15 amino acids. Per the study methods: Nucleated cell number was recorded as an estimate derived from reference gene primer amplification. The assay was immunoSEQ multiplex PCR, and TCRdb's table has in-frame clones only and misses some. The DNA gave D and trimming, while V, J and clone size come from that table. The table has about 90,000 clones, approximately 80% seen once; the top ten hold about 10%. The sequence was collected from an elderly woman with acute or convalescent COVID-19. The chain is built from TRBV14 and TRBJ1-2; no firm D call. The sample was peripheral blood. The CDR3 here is CASSQARPELHGYTF. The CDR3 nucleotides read TGTGCCAGCAGCCAAGCTAGACCCGAGCTTCATGGCTACACCTTC. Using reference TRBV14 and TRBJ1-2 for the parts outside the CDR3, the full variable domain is EAGVTQFPSHSVIEKGQTVTLRCDPISGHDNLYWYRRVMGKEIKFLLHFVKESKQDESGMPNNRFLAERTGGTYSTLKVQPAELEDSGVYFCASSQARPELHGYTFGSGTRLTVV.